These 19 T cell receptor beta chains originate from one sample sequenced in a study of blood T cell repertoires in COVID-19. TCRdb's table, derived via immunoSEQ multiplex PCR, lists solely in-frame clones and lacks some. The table shows 65,000 to 95,000 clones, with approximately 88% occurring only once. Specimen: peripheral blood. These TCRs come from a man between 65 and 85 years old with acute or convalescent COVID-19.

The chain carries TRBV9 and TRBJ2-2; TRBD2 agrees at 10 bases. CDR1 is SGDLS and CDR2 is YYNGEE in the germline V gene. V trimming: 3 bases; J trimming: 0 bases; junction bases outside the gene matches: 8. This CDR3 contains 18 residues. CDR3 residues: CASSASGRAGTNTGELFF. The CDR3 region has the DNA TGTGCCAGCAGCGCCAGCGGGAGGGCCGGTACGAACACCGGGGAGCTGTTTTTT.

V usage is TRBV7-2 and J usage is TRBJ2-1, with D possibly being TRBD1 (6 bases). The germline V gene encodes CDR1 SGHTA and CDR2 FQGNSA. The V and J ends lost 3 bases and 12 bases respectively, with 21 bases between them. This CDR3 is built from 15 residues. The CDR3 nucleotides are TGTGCCAGCAGCTTTTCTCCAGGGGCGAGCCCAAGGCAGTTCTTC. Translation gives CASSFSPGASPRQFF.

This sequence joins TRBV28 and TRBJ2-7; TRBD1 agrees at 9 bases. This CDR3 contains 15 residues. Germline V gene lookup returns CDR1 MDHEN and CDR2 SYDVKM. J lost 1 base, V lost 8 bases, and 9 bases had no gene match. In DNA, the CDR3 is TGTGCCAGCGGAGTGATCGGGACAGGGTCCTACGAGCAGTACTTC. This gives the protein CASGVIGTGSYEQYF.

V is TRBV7-6 and J is TRBJ2-2; 7 bases fit TRBD1. The CDR3 is 15 amino acids. Germline V CDR1 and CDR2: SGHVS, FNYEAQ. The V and J ends lost 2 bases and 5 bases, in that order; junction bases with no gene match: 5. CDR3 protein: CASSLSRGQTGELFF. CDR3 sequence (DNA): TGTGCCAGCAGCTTAAGTAGGGGGCAAACCGGGGAGCTGTTTTTT.

In this sample, this clone turned up a few times. This sequence joins TRBV6-6 and TRBJ1-2, with TRBD1 as a possible D gene (6 bases). The CDR3 sequence is 15 residues long. V lost 6 bases and J 3 bases, leaving 17 bases between the germline ends. Germline V gene data show CDR1 as MNHNY and CDR2 as SVGAGI (reference sequence). CDR3 amino acids: CASSLTGIRDYGYTF. The CDR3 nucleotides read TGTGCCAGCAGCTTAACAGGGATCAGGGACTATGGCTACACCTTC.

This clone was observed once. The genes are TRBV10-3 and TRBJ1-4, with D unresolved. V lost 3 bases and J lost 0, with 17 bases in between. CDR3 length: 18 amino acids. Germline CDR1 reads ENHRY; CDR2 reads SYGVKD. As DNA, the CDR3 is TGTGCCATCAGTGATACAGCACTGTCTTCTACAACTAATGAAAAACTGTTTTTT. Its translation: CAISDTALSSTTNEKLFF.

This sequence joins TRBV2 and TRBJ2-5, with 13 bases that match TRBD2. Germline assignment: CDR1 SNHLY and CDR2 FYNNEI. Germline trimming cut 11 bases from V and 4 bases from J; bases unmatched to any gene: 7. The CDR3 extends over 14 amino acids. The CDR3 nucleotides are TGTGCCGGCCGGACTAGCGGGGGTCGAGAGACCCAGTACTTC. The encoded protein is CAGRTSGGRETQYF.

A remark on this clone: An end of the junction does not agree with germline; a read error may underlie this. V gene TRBV7-7 combines with J gene TRBJ2-3, with TRBD1 matching over 11 bases. The germline CDR1 and CDR2 sequences are SSHAT and FNYEAQ (reference sequence). CDR3 length: 16 amino acids. Written as DNA, the CDR3 is TGTGCTAGCAGCATAGGGACAGGGGGAACCACAGATACGCAGTATTTT. Amino acids: CASSIGTGGTTDTQYF.

This chain uses TRBV18 with TRBJ1-1, with unresolved D. CDR1 is KGHSH, CDR2 LQKENI, per germline. The V gene lost 2 bases and the J gene lost 8 bases, with 12 bases spanning the gap. The CDR3 covers 13 residues. CDR3 sequence (DNA): TGTGCCAGCTCACCAGAACAAAGCGGAGAAGCTTTCTTT. Encoded protein: CASSPEQSGEAFF. Looking up the rest from reference TRBV18 and TRBJ1-1 gives the full variable domain: NAGVMQNPRHLVRRRGQEARLRCSPMKGHSHVYWYRQLPEEGLKFMVYLQKENIIDESGMPKERFSAEFPKEGPSILRIQQVVRGDSAAYFCASSPEQSGEAFFGQGTRLTVV.

The CDR3 bases are TGTGCCAGCATTCCTCCAGGCCCGGTTAATGGCTACACCTTC. It encodes CASIPPGPVNGYTF. This chain uses TRBV6-6 with TRBJ1-2; D gene uncertain. The CDR3 consists of 14 residues. V lost 7 bases to trimming and J lost 6 bases, with 18 bases between them. Germline lookup yields CDR1 MNHNY and CDR2 SVGAGI (reference sequence).

This sequence joins TRBV7-8 and TRBJ1-2; 9 positions agree with TRBD1. The CDR3 loop spans 17 amino acids. Germline CDR1 SGHVS, CDR2 FQNEAQ. Trimming removed 7 bases from V and 5 bases from J; junction bases left unmatched: 17. CDR3 DNA sequence: TGTGCCAGCAACAAAGTCGGACAGGGGTGGAGCGCGTATGGCTACACCTTC. This gives the protein CASNKVGQGWSAYGYTF. Combining the CDR3 with reference TRBV7-8 and TRBJ1-2 gives the whole variable domain GAGVSQSPRYKVAKRGQDVALRCDPISGHVSLFWYQQALGQGPEFLTYFQNEAQLDKSGLPSDRFFAERPEGSVSTLKIQRTQQEDSAVYLCASNKVGQGWSAYGYTFGSGTRLTVV.

This clone showed up just once. J is TRBJ2-7 and V is TRBV29-1; D is perhaps TRBD1 (7 bases). Deletions cut 1 base from V and 1 base from J, with 14 bases between. The CDR3 runs 15 residues. CDR1 SQVTM and CDR2 ANQGSEA come from the germline V gene. This CDR3 is CSVEVFQGGSYEQYF. CDR3 coding DNA: TGCAGCGTTGAAGTCTTCCAGGGGGGATCCTACGAGCAGTACTTC.

J is TRBJ1-6 and V is TRBV7-9; 7 bases are shared with TRBD1. The CDR3 has 14 residues. V dropped 3 bases and J dropped 7; count of bases not matched to a gene: 3. The germline CDR1 and CDR2 sequences are SEHNR and FQNEAQ (reference sequence). This CDR3 is CASSLGQINSPLHF. The CDR3 nucleotides read TGTGCCAGCAGCTTGGGACAGATAAATTCACCCCTCCACTTT. Full variable domain (outside the CDR3, taken from reference TRBV7-9 and TRBJ1-6): DTGVSQNPRHKITKRGQNVTFRCDPISEHNRLYWYRQTLGQGPEFLTYFQNEAQLEKSRLLSDRFSAERPKGSFSTLEIQRTEQGDSAMYLCASSLGQINSPLHFGNGTRLTVT.

The chain is built from TRBV5-1 and TRBJ1-1; D is possibly TRBD1 (5 bases). The V gene lost 4 bases and the J gene lost 4 bases, with 11 bases spanning the gap. The CDR3 consists of 13 residues. Germline CDR1 is SGHRS and CDR2 is YFSETQ. The CDR3 reads CASSPERGTEAFF. The CDR3 DNA reads as TGCGCCAGCAGCCCAGAAAGGGGCACTGAAGCTTTCTTT.

J is TRBJ1-6 and V is TRBV10-2; D might be TRBD1 (5 bases). This CDR3 contains 13 residues. V gave up 4 bases and J gave up 9 bases, with 10 bases separating them. In germline, CDR1 is WSHSY, CDR2 SAAADI. CDR3 in amino acids: CASSGGEGSPLHF. The CDR3 coding sequence is TGCGCCAGCAGTGGAGGGGAGGGTTCACCCCTCCACTTT.

The genes are TRBV30 and TRBJ1-6, with a weak D call TRBD1 (6 bases). Trimming removed 3 bases at V and 7 bases at J, with 19 bases between. Germline-derived CDR1 and CDR2 are GTSNPN and SVGIG (reference sequence). The CDR3 has 16 amino acids. The CDR3 DNA reads as TGTGCCTGGAGGAATCAGATGGGAAGGGGGAATTCACCCCTCCACTTT. Protein product: CAWRNQMGRGNSPLHF. Full variable domain (outside the CDR3, taken from reference TRBV30 and TRBJ1-6): SQTIHQWPATLVQPVGSPLSLECTVEGTSNPNLYWYRQAAGRGLQLLFYSVGIGQISSEVPQNLSASRPQDRQFILSSKKLLLSDSGFYLCAWRNQMGRGNSPLHFGNGTRLTVT.

J is TRBJ1-4 and V is TRBV19, with D possibly matching TRBD1 (5 bases). Germline values: CDR1 LNHDA, CDR2 SQIVND (reference sequence). V dropped 5 bases and J dropped 6 bases, with 16 bases sitting between them. This CDR3 spans 15 amino acids. CDR3 DNA: TGTGCCAGTAGTCTGACTTCCGGGACTCATGAAAAACTGTTTTTT. Protein: CASSLTSGTHEKLFF. Using reference TRBV19 and TRBJ1-4 for the parts outside the CDR3, the full variable domain is DGGITQSPKYLFRKEGQNVTLSCEQNLNHDAMYWYRQDPGQGLRLIYYSQIVNDFQKGDIAEGYSVSREKKESFPLTVTSAQKNPTAFYLCASSLTSGTHEKLFFGSGTQLSVL.

The chain carries TRBV27 and TRBJ2-2; 8 bases fit TRBD1. Looked up from germline, CDR1 is MNHEY and CDR2 is SMNVEV (reference sequence). This CDR3 is 14 amino acids long. V shed 5 bases and J 7 bases; nucleotides not matched to a gene: 6. The CDR3 sequence is CASSIDRGGGELFF. The CDR3, as DNA: TGTGCCAGCAGTATAGACAGGGGCGGCGGGGAGCTGTTTTTT.

The CDR3 region has the DNA TGTGCCAGCAGCGTAGTGAAGACTAGAGGCGATTATGAGCAGTTCTTC. It yields the protein CASSVVKTRGDYEQFF. J is TRBJ2-1 and V is TRBV9, with D tentatively TRBD2 (6 bases). The germline CDR1 and CDR2 sequences are SGDLS and YYNGEE. V was cut by 0 bases and J by 8 bases, with 18 bases left in between. The CDR3 covers 16 residues.